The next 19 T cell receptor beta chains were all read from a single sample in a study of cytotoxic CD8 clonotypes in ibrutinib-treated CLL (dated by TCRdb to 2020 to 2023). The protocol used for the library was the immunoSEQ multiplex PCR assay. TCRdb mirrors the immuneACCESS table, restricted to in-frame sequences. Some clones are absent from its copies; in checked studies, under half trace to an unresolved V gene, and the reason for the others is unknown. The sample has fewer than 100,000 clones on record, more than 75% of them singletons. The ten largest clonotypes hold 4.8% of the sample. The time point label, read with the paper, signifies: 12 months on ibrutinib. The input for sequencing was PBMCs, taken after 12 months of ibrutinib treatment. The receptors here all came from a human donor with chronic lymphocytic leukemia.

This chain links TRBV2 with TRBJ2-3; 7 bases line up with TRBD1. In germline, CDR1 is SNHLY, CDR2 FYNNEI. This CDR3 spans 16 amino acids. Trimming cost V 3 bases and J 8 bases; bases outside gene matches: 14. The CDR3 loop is CASSDLKTGWLATQYF. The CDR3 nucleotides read TGTGCCAGCAGTGACCTAAAGACAGGGTGGCTGGCTACGCAGTATTTT.

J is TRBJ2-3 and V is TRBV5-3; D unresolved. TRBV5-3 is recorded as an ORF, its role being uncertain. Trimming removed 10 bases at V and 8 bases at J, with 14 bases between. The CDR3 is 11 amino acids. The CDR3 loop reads CAPGGSPTQYF. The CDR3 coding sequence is TGTGCCCCTGGCGGCAGTCCTACGCAGTATTTT.

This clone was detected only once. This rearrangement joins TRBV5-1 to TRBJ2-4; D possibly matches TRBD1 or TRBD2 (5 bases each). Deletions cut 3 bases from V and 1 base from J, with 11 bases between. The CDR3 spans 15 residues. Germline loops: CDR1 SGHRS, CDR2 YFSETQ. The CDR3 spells CASSWGTAAKNIQYF. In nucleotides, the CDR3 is TGCGCCAGCAGCTGGGGGACGGCCGCCAAAAACATTCAGTACTTC.

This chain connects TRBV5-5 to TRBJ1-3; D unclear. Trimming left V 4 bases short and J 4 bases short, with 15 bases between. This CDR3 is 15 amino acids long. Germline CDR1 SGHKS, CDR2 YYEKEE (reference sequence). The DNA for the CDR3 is TGTGCCAGCAGCCAGGTCCCCGAGTCCGGAAACACCATATATTTT. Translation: CASSQVPESGNTIYF.

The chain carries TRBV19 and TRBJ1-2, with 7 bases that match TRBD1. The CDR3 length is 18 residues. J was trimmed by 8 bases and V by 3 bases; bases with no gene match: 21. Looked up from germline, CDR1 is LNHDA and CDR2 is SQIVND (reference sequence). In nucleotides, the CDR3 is TGTGCCAGTAGTATGGGGACAGCTACCCTCCGGGGGTCTGCCGGCTACACCTTC. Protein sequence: CASSMGTATLRGSAGYTF.

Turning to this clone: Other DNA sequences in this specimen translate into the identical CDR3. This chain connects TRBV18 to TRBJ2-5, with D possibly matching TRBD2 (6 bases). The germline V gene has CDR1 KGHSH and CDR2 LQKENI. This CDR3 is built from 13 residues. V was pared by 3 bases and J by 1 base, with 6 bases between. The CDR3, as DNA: TGTGCCAGCTCACCGCGGGGCCAAGAGACCCAGTACTTC. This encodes CASSPRGQETQYF.

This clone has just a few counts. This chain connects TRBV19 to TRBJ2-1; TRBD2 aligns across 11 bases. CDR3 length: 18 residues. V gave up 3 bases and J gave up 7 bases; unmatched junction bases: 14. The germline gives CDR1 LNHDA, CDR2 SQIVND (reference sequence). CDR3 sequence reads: CASSIGPLLSGRVNEQFF. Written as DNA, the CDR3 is TGTGCCAGTAGTATCGGGCCCCTCCTTAGCGGGAGGGTGAATGAGCAGTTCTTC.

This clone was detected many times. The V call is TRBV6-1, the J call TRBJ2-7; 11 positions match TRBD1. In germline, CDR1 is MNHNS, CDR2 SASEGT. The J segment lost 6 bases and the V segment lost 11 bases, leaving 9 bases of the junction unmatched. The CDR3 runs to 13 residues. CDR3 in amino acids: CAFPRDRGTEQYF. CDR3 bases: TGTGCCTTCCCCCGGGACAGGGGGACCGAGCAGTACTTC.

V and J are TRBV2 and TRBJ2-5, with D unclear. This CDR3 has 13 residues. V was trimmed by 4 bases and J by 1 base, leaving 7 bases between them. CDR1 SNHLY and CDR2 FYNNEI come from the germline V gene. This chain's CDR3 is CASSGLPQETQYF. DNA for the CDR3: TGTGCCAGCAGTGGCCTGCCCCAAGAGACCCAGTACTTC.

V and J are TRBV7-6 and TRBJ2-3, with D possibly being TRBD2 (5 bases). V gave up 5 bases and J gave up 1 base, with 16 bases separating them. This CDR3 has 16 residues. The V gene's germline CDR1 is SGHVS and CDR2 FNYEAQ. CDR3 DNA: TGTGCCAGCAGCCCGTATTGGGCGGGCCGCACAGATACGCAGTATTTT. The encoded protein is CASSPYWAGRTDTQYF. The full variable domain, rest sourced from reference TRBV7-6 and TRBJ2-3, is GAGVSQSPRYKVTKRGQDVALRCDPISGHVSLYWYRQALGQGPEFLTYFNYEAQQDKSGLPNDRFSAERPEGSISTLTIQRTEQRDSAMYRCASSPYWAGRTDTQYFGPGTRLTVL.

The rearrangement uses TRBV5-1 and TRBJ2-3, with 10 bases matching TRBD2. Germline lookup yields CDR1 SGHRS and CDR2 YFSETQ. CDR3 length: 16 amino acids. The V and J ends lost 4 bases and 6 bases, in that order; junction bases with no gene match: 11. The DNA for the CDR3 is TGCGCCAGCAGCCAGACTAGCGGGCCCGGGGGGGATACGCAGTATTTT. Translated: CASSQTSGPGGDTQYF.

CDR3 sequence: CASSHSNTEAFF. In nucleotides, the CDR3 is TGTGCCAGCAGCCACTCTAATACTGAAGCTTTCTTT. The chain carries TRBV7-9 and TRBJ1-1; D is unresolved. The germline V gene encodes CDR1 SEHNR and CDR2 FQNEAQ (reference sequence). This CDR3 is built from 12 residues. The V gene lost 5 bases and the J gene lost 5 bases, with 9 bases spanning the gap.

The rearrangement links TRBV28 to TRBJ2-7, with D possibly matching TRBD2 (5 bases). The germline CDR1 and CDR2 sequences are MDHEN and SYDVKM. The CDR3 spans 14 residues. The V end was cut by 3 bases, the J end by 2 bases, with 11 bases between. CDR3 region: CASSFRGPPYEQYF. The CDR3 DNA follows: TGTGCCAGCAGTTTCAGAGGGCCCCCCTACGAGCAGTACTTC.

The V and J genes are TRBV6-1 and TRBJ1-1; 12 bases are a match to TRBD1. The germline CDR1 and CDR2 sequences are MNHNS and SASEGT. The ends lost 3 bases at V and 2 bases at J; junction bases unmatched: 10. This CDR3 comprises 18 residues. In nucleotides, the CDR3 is TGTGCCAGCAGTGACACCGGGACAGGGGGCGCGGGTAACACTGAAGCTTTCTTT. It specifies CASSDTGTGGAGNTEAFF.

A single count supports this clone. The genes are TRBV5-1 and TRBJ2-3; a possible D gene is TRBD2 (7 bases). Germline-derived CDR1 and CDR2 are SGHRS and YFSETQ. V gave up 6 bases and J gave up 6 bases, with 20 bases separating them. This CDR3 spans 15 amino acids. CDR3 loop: CASTLGGGATDTQYF. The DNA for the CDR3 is TGCGCCAGCACCCTTGGTGGGGGGGCCACGGATACGCAGTATTTT.

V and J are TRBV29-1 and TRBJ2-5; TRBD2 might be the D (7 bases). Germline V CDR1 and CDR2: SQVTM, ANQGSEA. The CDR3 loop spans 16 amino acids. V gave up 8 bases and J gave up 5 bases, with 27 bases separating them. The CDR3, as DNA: TGCAGCTCCTCTGGGGGGGCCCCCTCCTTGGCGGAGACCCAGTACTTC. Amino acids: CSSSGGAPSLAETQYF.

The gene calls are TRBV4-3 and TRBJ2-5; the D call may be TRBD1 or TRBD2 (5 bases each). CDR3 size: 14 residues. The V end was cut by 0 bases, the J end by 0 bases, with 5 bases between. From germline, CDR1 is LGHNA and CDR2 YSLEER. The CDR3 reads CASSQEGHQETQYF. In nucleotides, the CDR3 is TGCGCCAGCAGCCAAGAGGGACACCAAGAGACCCAGTACTTC.

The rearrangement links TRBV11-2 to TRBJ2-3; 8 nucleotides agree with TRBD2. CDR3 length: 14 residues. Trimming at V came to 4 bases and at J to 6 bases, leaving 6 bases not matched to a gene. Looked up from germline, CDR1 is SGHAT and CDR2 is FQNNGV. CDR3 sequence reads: CASSSTSGADTQYF. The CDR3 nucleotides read TGTGCCAGCAGCTCTACTAGCGGAGCGGATACGCAGTATTTT. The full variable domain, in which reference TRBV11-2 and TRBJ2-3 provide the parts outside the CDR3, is EAGVAQSPRYKIIEKRQSVAFWCNPISGHATLYWYQQILGQGPKLLIQFQNNGVVDDSQLPKDRFSAERLKGVDSTLKIQPAKLEDSAVYLCASSSTSGADTQYFGPGTRLTVL.

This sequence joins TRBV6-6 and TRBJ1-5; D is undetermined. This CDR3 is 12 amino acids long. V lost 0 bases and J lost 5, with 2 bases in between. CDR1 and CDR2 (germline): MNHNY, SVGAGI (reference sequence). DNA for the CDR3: TGTGCCAGCAGTTACTCCGATCAGCCCCAGCATTTT. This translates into CASSYSDQPQHF.